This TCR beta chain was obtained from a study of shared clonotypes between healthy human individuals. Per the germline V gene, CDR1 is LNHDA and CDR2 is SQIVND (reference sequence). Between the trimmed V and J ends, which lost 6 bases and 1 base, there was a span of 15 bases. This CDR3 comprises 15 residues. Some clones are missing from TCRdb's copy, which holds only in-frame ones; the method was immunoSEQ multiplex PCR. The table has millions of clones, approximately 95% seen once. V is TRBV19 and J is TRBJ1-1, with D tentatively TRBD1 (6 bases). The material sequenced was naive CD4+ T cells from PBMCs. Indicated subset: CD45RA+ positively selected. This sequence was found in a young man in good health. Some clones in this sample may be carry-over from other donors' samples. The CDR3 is CASSEAGTQNTEAFF. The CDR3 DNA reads TGTGCCAGTAGCGAAGCCGGGACACAGAACACTGAAGCTTTCTTT.